The 20 T cell receptor beta chains listed next were all sequenced from one sample in a study of T cell responses to AZD1222 COVID-19 vaccine. Using immunoSEQ multiplex PCR, the repertoire was profiled, and TCRdb retains in-frame clones only, with some absent. The sample includes 120,000 to 150,000 clones, roughly 91% of them seen just once. The source was peripheral blood, collected 28 days after the second AZD1222 dose. The origin of the receptors is an adult who received the AZD1222 COVID-19 vaccine.

The J gene is TRBJ1-2, the V gene TRBV6-5; D unclear. This CDR3 is 13 amino acids long. Germline CDR1 is MNHEY and CDR2 is SVGAGI. The V end was cut by 5 bases, the J end by 7 bases, with 14 bases between. Written as DNA, the CDR3 is TGTGCCAGCAGTCTCCTCTTCGAGGGTGGCTACACCTTC. Its protein is CASSLLFEGGYTF.

V usage is TRBV7-2 and J usage is TRBJ1-1; no clear D. Germline CDR1 is SGHTA and CDR2 is FQGNSA. This CDR3 is 13 amino acids long. V was clipped by 6 bases and J by 4 bases, with 12 bases between them. In DNA, the CDR3 is TGTGCCAGCAGTTCCCGCCCGAGCACTGAAGCTTTCTTT. This codes for CASSSRPSTEAFF.

The CDR3 bases are TGTGCCAGCAGTGAAGACCCTCGCCAGGAACTGTTTTTT. Translated: CASSEDPRQELFF. The rearrangement joins TRBV6-1 to TRBJ1-4; D ambiguous. The CDR3 length is 13 residues. V was clipped by 1 base and J by 12 bases, with 12 bases between them. Per the germline V gene, CDR1 is MNHNS and CDR2 is SASEGT.

The chain recombines TRBV5-3 with TRBJ1-4, with 7 nucleotides matching TRBD1. TRBV5-3 has ORF status, its function being uncertain. The length of the CDR3 is 14 residues. Trimming at V came to 7 bases and at J to 5 bases, leaving 8 bases not matched to a gene. The chain's CDR3 is CARPGRGGNEKLFF. In DNA, the CDR3 is TGTGCCAGACCAGGAAGAGGGGGCAATGAAAAACTGTTTTTT.

The chain uses TRBV6-1 and TRBJ2-2; 8 bases match TRBD1. J lost 0 bases, V lost 3 bases, and 9 bases had no gene match. Germline CDR1 MNHNS, CDR2 SASEGT. The CDR3 is 18 residues long. The CDR3 reads CASSDPTTGAPNTGELFF. DNA of the CDR3: TGTGCCAGCAGTGATCCCACGACAGGGGCCCCGAACACCGGGGAGCTGTTTTTT.

This chain links TRBV12-3 or TRBV12-4 with TRBJ1-1; D is possibly TRBD1 (5 bases). The CDR3 has 11 amino acids. Trimming removed 4 bases at V and 9 bases at J, with 9 bases between. Here the CDR3 reads CASSSGTKAFF. The CDR3 DNA reads as TGTGCCAGCAGTTCCGGGACTAAAGCTTTCTTT.

The chain has TRBV5-1 and TRBJ2-7; 10 nucleotides match TRBD2. V lost 5 bases and J lost 2; bases outside the gene matches: 19. The germline V gene has CDR1 SGHRS and CDR2 YFSETQ. CDR3 size: 19 residues. CDR3 amino acids: CASRRDLAGVGSLAYEQYF. DNA of the CDR3: TGCGCCAGCAGGAGGGACCTAGCGGGAGTTGGTTCGTTGGCCTACGAGCAGTACTTC.

The chain carries TRBV5-6 and TRBJ1-2; 7 bases match TRBD1. The trim removed 3 bases at V and 5 bases at J, leaving 7 bases unmatched. Germline V lookup: CDR1 SGHDT, CDR2 YYEEEE. This CDR3 comprises 14 residues. The CDR3 DNA reads TGTGCCAGCAGCTACCGGGACAGCCAGTATGGCTACACCTTC. Translated: CASSYRDSQYGYTF.

The genes are TRBV6-5 and TRBJ1-1, with D possibly TRBD1 on 6 matching bases. The germline gives CDR1 MNHEY, CDR2 SVGAGI. This CDR3 comprises 13 residues. Between the trimmed V and J ends, which lost 5 bases and 2 bases, there was a span of 9 bases. The CDR3, as DNA: TGTGCCAGCAGTAACAGGGTTAACACTGAAGCTTTCTTT. Its translation is CASSNRVNTEAFF.

The rearrangement links TRBV2 to TRBJ1-2, with a possible D match to TRBD1 (5 bases). Germline V lookup: CDR1 SNHLY, CDR2 FYNNEI. V dropped 4 bases and J dropped 0 bases, with 9 bases sitting between them. This CDR3 comprises 14 residues. This CDR3 is CASSAGQTNYGYTF. As DNA, the CDR3 is TGTGCCAGCAGTGCTGGACAAACTAACTATGGCTACACCTTC.

This chain joins TRBV24-1 and TRBJ2-1; 9 nucleotides line up with TRBD1. Germline V CDR1 and CDR2: KGHDR, SFDVKD. V dropped 2 bases and J dropped 5; count of bases not matched to a gene: 6. The CDR3 spans 16 residues. The CDR3: CATSDSGTGIDNEQFF. The CDR3 DNA is TGTGCCACCAGTGATTCCGGGACAGGGATCGACAATGAGCAGTTCTTC.

The V gene is TRBV5-8, the J gene TRBJ2-2; D perhaps matches TRBD1 (6 bases). Germline CDR1 is SGHTS and CDR2 is YDEGEE. The CDR3 runs 13 residues. With 5 bases removed from V and 1 base from J, the gap between germline ends came to 6 bases. The CDR3 is CASRDRNTGELFF. For the CDR3, the DNA is TGTGCCAGCAGGGACAGGAACACCGGGGAGCTGTTTTTT.

This sequence joins TRBV15 and TRBJ2-7, with TRBD1 identical over 8 bases. In germline, CDR1 is LNHNV, CDR2 YYDKDF (reference sequence). The V segment lost 1 base and the J segment 4 bases; nucleotides outside the gene matches: 3. The CDR3 has 14 residues. The CDR3 DNA sequence: TGTGCCACCAGCAGAGGGACAGGGTGGTACGAGCAGTACTTC. Amino acid sequence: CATSRGTGWYEQYF.

The chain carries TRBV2 and TRBJ1-1, with D maybe TRBD1 (5 bases). This CDR3 region has 14 residues. V was cut by 8 bases and J by 1 base, with 14 bases left in between. Germline V gene data show CDR1 as SNHLY and CDR2 as FYNNEI. The chain's CDR3 is CASVPGTANTEAFF. The CDR3 DNA reads as TGTGCCAGCGTACCCGGGACGGCGAACACTGAAGCTTTCTTT.

The gene calls are TRBV4-1 and TRBJ2-4; unclear D gene. Trimming stripped 2 bases from V and 0 bases from J, with 8 bases between. This CDR3 has 15 amino acids. The germline V gene has CDR1 MGHRA and CDR2 YSYEKL. The CDR3 sequence: CASSQRDLAKNIQYF. The CDR3 coding sequence is TGCGCCAGCAGCCAAAGGGATCTAGCCAAAAACATTCAGTACTTC.

J is TRBJ2-7 and V is TRBV12-3 or TRBV12-4; D call uncertain. V lost 6 bases to trimming and J lost 6 bases, with 15 bases between them. The CDR3 runs to 13 residues. In nucleotides, the CDR3 is TGTGCCAGCAGCCCCGGATATCGCCTCGAGCAGTACTTC. It translates to CASSPGYRLEQYF.

This chain links TRBV3-1 (or the pseudogene TRBV3-2) with TRBJ2-3, with 9 bases identical to TRBD2. In germline, CDR1 is LGHDT, CDR2 YNNKEL (reference sequence). V dropped 2 bases and J dropped 5; count of bases not matched to a gene: 5. This CDR3 has 15 residues. CDR3 bases: TGTGCCAGCAGCCAATTAAGAGCGGGGGGAGATACGCAGTATTTT. It translates to CASSQLRAGGDTQYF.

V and J are TRBV7-9 and TRBJ1-1; D not certain. V lost 5 bases and J lost 5, with 18 bases in between. The germline CDR1 and CDR2 sequences are SEHNR and FQNEAQ (reference sequence). This CDR3 is 15 amino acids long. CDR3 protein: CASSPAWKQNTEAFF. DNA for the CDR3: TGTGCCAGCAGCCCTGCTTGGAAACAGAATACTGAAGCTTTCTTT.

This chain links TRBV6-5 with TRBJ2-7, with 9 bases lining up with TRBD2. This CDR3 is built from 16 residues. CDR1 MNHEY and CDR2 SVGAGI come from the germline V gene. With V trimmed by 2 bases and J by 4 bases, 9 bases remained unmatched. The CDR3 protein is CASSYRLAVDPYEQYF. The DNA of the CDR3 is TGTGCCAGCAGTTACCGACTAGCGGTGGACCCTTACGAGCAGTACTTC.

This chain connects TRBV19 to TRBJ1-3; D gene uncertain. The CDR3 has 13 amino acids. The germline V gene encodes CDR1 LNHDA and CDR2 SQIVND (reference sequence). V dropped 5 bases and J dropped 0 bases, with 5 bases sitting between them. CDR3 bases: TGTGCCAGTAGTCCGAGCTCTGGAAACACCATATATTTT. It yields the protein CASSPSSGNTIYF.